Below are 11 T cell receptor beta chains sequenced from a single sample in a study of cytomegalovirus exposure and HLA in healthy donors. Amplification used 60 Vbeta primers and 13 Jbeta primers. Some clones are missing from TCRdb's copy, which holds only in-frame ones; the method was immunoSEQ multiplex PCR. The sample holds about 150,000 clones; approximately 80% are singletons and the top ten take around 3.6%. Input material: PBMCs. All receptors derive from a woman between 40 and 50 years old in good health and CMV-seronegative.

This clone was seen more than once but under ten times. Other nucleotide sequences from this sample produce the same CDR3. This CDR3 reads CASSLQASNEKLFF. CDR3 in DNA: TGTGCCAGCAGCTTGCAGGCCAGTAATGAAAAACTGTTTTTT. The chain is built from TRBV7-2 and TRBJ1-4; D is undetermined. Germline V gene lookup returns CDR1 SGHTA and CDR2 FQGNSA. Trimming left V 3 bases short and J 4 bases short, with 9 bases between. The CDR3 covers 14 residues.

V usage is TRBV9 and J usage is TRBJ2-1; possible D gene TRBD2, 6 bases. The V end lost 3 bases, the J end lost 2 bases, and 15 bases lay between the germline ends. Germline loops: CDR1 SGDLS, CDR2 YYNGEE. This CDR3 has 16 residues. Written as DNA, the CDR3 is TGTGCCAGCAGCGAGGCGAGCGGAGGGACCTACAATGAGCAGTTCTTC. Residues: CASSEASGGTYNEQFF.

V and J are TRBV9 and TRBJ2-3, with D perhaps TRBD2 (5 bases). V dropped 2 bases and J dropped 5 bases, with 15 bases sitting between them. The V gene's germline CDR1 is SGDLS and CDR2 YYNGEE. The CDR3 length is 15 residues. CDR3 residues: CASSVEGSIEDTQYF. DNA of the CDR3: TGTGCCAGCAGCGTCGAAGGGAGTATTGAAGATACGCAGTATTTT.

V is TRBV2 and J is TRBJ1-2; 11 nucleotides match TRBD1. The CDR3 spans 13 residues. Germline V lookup: CDR1 SNHLY, CDR2 FYNNEI. The ends lost 7 bases at V and 7 bases at J; junction bases unmatched: 5. The CDR3 coding sequence is TGTGCCAGCATCGACGGACAGGGGGCTGGCTACACCTTC. As protein: CASIDGQGAGYTF. Full variable domain (remainder filled in from reference TRBV2 and TRBJ1-2): EPEVTQTPSHQVTQMGQEVILRCVPISNHLYFYWYRQILGQKVEFLVSFYNNEISEKSEIFDDQFSVERPDGSNFTLKIRSTKLEDSAMYFCASIDGQGAGYTFGSGTRLTVV.

The CDR3 loop is CASNQDTDYGYTF. The CDR3 DNA is TGTGCCAGCAATCAGGACACAGACTATGGCTACACCTTC. V is TRBV6-1 and J is TRBJ1-2, with a weak D call TRBD1 (5 bases). The CDR3 is 13 amino acids. Germline V lookup: CDR1 MNHNS, CDR2 SASEGT. V dropped 7 bases and J dropped 3 bases, with 12 bases sitting between them.

The CDR3 loop is CASSEFPWEADGYTF. DNA for the CDR3: TGTGCCAGCAGTGAATTCCCGTGGGAGGCAGATGGCTACACCTTC. This rearrangement joins TRBV6-1 to TRBJ1-2; no definite D call. This CDR3 has 15 amino acids. The V end lost 2 bases, the J end lost 6 bases, and 16 bases lay between the germline ends. Looked up from germline, CDR1 is MNHNS and CDR2 is SASEGT.

The chain employs TRBV11-3 and TRBJ2-7, with D uncertain. The CDR3 spans 12 residues. The V gene's germline CDR1 is SGHNT and CDR2 YENEEA. Trimming stripped 3 bases from V and 2 bases from J, with 5 bases between. CDR3 loop: CASSFNPYEQYF. The DNA of the CDR3 is TGTGCCAGCAGCTTTAATCCCTACGAGCAGTACTTC.

The V gene is TRBV18, the J gene TRBJ2-7; a weak D match, TRBD1 (8 bases). The V end lost 1 base, the J end lost 3 bases, and 22 bases lay between the germline ends. The CDR3 covers 18 residues. Germline CDR1 is KGHSH and CDR2 is LQKENI. As DNA, the CDR3 is TGTGCCAGCTCACCACTGTCAGGGGGCGGGAGTCCCCTCTACGAGCAGTACTTC. It yields the protein CASSPLSGGGSPLYEQYF.

The V and J genes are TRBV18 and TRBJ2-1; D might be TRBD1 (5 bases). V dropped 3 bases and J dropped 2 bases, with 11 bases sitting between them. CDR1 is KGHSH, CDR2 LQKENI, per germline. The CDR3 loop spans 15 amino acids. CDR3 sequence: CASSPQGGTYNEQFF. The CDR3 DNA reads as TGTGCCAGCTCACCTCAGGGTGGGACCTACAATGAGCAGTTCTTC. The whole variable domain, filled in from reference TRBV18 and TRBJ2-1, reads NAGVMQNPRHLVRRRGQEARLRCSPMKGHSHVYWYRQLPEEGLKFMVYLQKENIIDESGMPKERFSAEFPKEGPSILRIQQVVRGDSAAYFCASSPQGGTYNEQFFGPGTRLTVL.

The rearrangement links TRBV25-1 to TRBJ1-6; D ambiguous. CDR3 length: 14 amino acids. Deletions cut 4 bases from V and 10 bases from J, with 14 bases between. From germline, CDR1 is MGHDK and CDR2 SYGVNS. The CDR3 DNA sequence: TGTGCCAGCAGTGGGGTGCTAGGCGAGTCACCCCTCCACTTT. Protein product: CASSGVLGESPLHF.

This clone occurred a few times. DNA of the CDR3: TGTGCCAGCACTAACAGCTATGGCTACACCTTC. Translation gives CASTNSYGYTF. The rearrangement uses TRBV6-1 and TRBJ1-2; D is undetermined. There are 11 residues in the CDR3. The ends were cut back, 7 bases at V and 4 bases at J, with 7 bases in the middle. Germline assignment: CDR1 MNHNS and CDR2 SASEGT.